Listed below are T cell receptor beta chains from one sample, sequenced in a study of Graves' ophthalmopathy and Graves' hyperthyroidism. TCRdb reanalysed the multiplex PCR reads using MiXCR and keeps one entry per CDR3 protein. Seen here are under 350,000 distinct CDR3 sequences, about a sixth observed once, and the top ten hold more than 9%. Sequencing was carried out using peripheral blood. These TCRs come from an adult man with Graves' ophthalmopathy. Each CDR3 is given without its conserved first and last residue.

>TRBV27|TRBJ2-7
ASRGGGTYEQY
>TRBV5-1|TRBJ2-5
ASSLFQEETQY
>TRBV7-9|TRBJ2-7
ASSLERWEQY
>TRBV28|TRBJ1-5
ASSLVRALNQPQH
>TRBV29-1|TRBJ2-5
SVYGFETQY
>TRBV11-2|TRBJ1-3
ASTKPSGNTIY
>TRBV7-3|TRBJ2-5
ASSLRAGGPQRPETQY
>TRBV6-1|TRBJ1-1
ASTRDKNTEAF
>TRBV10-3|TRBJ1-2
AISYRGASANYGYT
>TRBV10-3|TRBJ2-7
AISEMDGVVN
>TRBV4-1|TRBJ1-2
ASSQVTGDYGYT
>TRBV2|TRBJ2-5
ASSEEETQY
>TRBV6-5|TRBJ1-1
ATQPGLSNTEAF
>TRBV12-3/TRBV12-4|TRBJ2-7
ASRQGQTYEQY
>TRBV7-8|TRBJ2-7
ASSLQRDPSYEQY
>TRBV20-1|TRBJ1-2
SARDHPGVDYGYT
>TRBV29-1|TRBJ2-2
SARTGAGELF
>TRBV19|TRBJ1-5
ASAGTGGNQPQH
>TRBV6-1|TRBJ2-5
ASSAGAGTQETQY
>TRBV11-3|TRBJ2-5
ASSLKSGDETQY
>TRBV6-2/TRBV6-3|TRBJ1-2
ASSYSPRTDDRGYT
>TRBV5-1|TRBJ2-5
ASSLPQGAVETQY
>TRBV20-1|TRBJ2-7
SANRPLRDRGLYEQY
>TRBV28|TRBJ1-2
ASSPGTIYGYT
>TRBV7-2|TRBJ2-5
ASSPFLLAGGPVQETQY
>TRBV19|TRBJ1-5
ASSIDGTSNQPQH
>TRBV7-9|TRBJ2-7
ASSSVDEQY